These T cell receptor beta chains were read from a single sample in a study of blood T cell repertoires in COVID-19. TCRdb's copy holds only in-frame clones and misses some; the assay was immunoSEQ multiplex PCR. The table records around 200,000 clones, 80% to 90% of them present only once. The sequencing input was peripheral blood. Every receptor here comes from a man in his forties or fifties with active or convalescent COVID-19. Both conserved end residues are trimmed from each CDR3. Rows may omit the clone size; those that give it use once, few, many or a size class.

v_call	clone_size	cdr3_aa
TRBV7-2	once	ASSSRTEYVEQY
TRBV2	NA	ASGGGLAEITDTQY
TRBV27	few	ASRYRGLLDTQY
TRBV19	NA	ASSRQGSAGNTIY
TRBV6-1	NA	ASRKSINEKLF
TRBV7-6	NA	ASSPTVETQY
TRBV10-3	NA	AIRQGATNEKLF
TRBV19	NA	ASTPDTRGGYT
TRBV6-4	NA	ASSESTGANVLT
TRBV7-2	once	ASSLRVQGSSGGYT
TRBV19	NA	ASSIMADSNQPQH
TRBV7-8	NA	ASSPRTVPMNTEAF
TRBV14	once	ASSGESYNSPLH
TRBV6-5	NA	ASHRQDNYGYT
TRBV27	once	ASSLQVGLADSTDTQY
TRBV7-9	NA	ASSLGQGIHQPQH
TRBV11-3	few	ASSLEQGAVYGYT
TRBV30	NA	AWVRQGGGYT
TRBV11-1	NA	ASSLLGTENSPLH
TRBV5-4	NA	ASSLVTGVTYEQY
TRBV4-2	NA	ASSPTGGIETQY
TRBV19	NA	ATKDRWDTEAF
TRBV19	NA	ASRTPGANVLT
TRBV28	NA	ASSVGGGATYEQY
TRBV5-5	NA	ASSFSDRVGTEAF
TRBV4-2	NA	ASSPPTGGQVRGNTIY
TRBV11-3	NA	ASSRDRDTEAF